This TCR beta chain is drawn from a study of a mutant IDH1 vaccine in newly diagnosed glioma (dated by TCRdb to 2020 to 2022). Some background on the complete study: Of the 32 patients who were treated, about 62% were male and approximately 40% were female, and the mean age was around 41 years. Prior to enrollment, standard therapy consisting of radiotherapy alone, temozolomide alone, or radiochemotherapy with temozolomide had been administered to patients, with the combination being received by most patients. Peripheral blood was collected at six visits: V03 (baseline), V05, V07, V10, V12 and V13. Longitudinal TCRB deep sequencing was performed for about two dozen treated patients wherever samples were available for exploratory analyses. Study-wide findings and limitations: Pseudoprogression appeared unrelated to alterations in the top peripheral T cell clonotypes detected by TCRB sequencing. Availability determined which PBMC samples were chosen for TCRB deep sequencing. Vaccine-induced immune responses across multiple MHC alleles were detected in about 93% of patients. It was noted by the authors that analyses of patient blood samples could not be reproduced owing to sample limitations.

With respect to this clone: The clone's antigen remains unknown. The record has no base qualities; no much larger clone is one base away.

The germline V gene (reference sequence) yields LNHDA for CDR1 and SQIVND for CDR2. The CDR3 starts with the cysteine, ends with the phenylalanine, and has 14 residues. The CDR3 DNA has 42 bases and is translated from base 1. V was cut back by 5 bases and J by 0 bases, leaving a gap of 9 bases between them. The sample's time point, from its label and the paper: baseline, week 1 (first vaccination visit). In light of the paper, this sample's treatment or condition label describes: pre-vaccination baseline after standard-of-care therapy. All donors had newly diagnosed IDH1-mutant astrocytomas of WHO grade 3 or 4 that showed loss of nuclear ATRX. The samples were drawn from NOA16, a multicentre, single-arm, open-label phase I trial in Germany that tested a mutant IDH1 peptide vaccine in humans for the first time. Visit V03 blood draws served as the baseline sample for immunogenicity testing. Genomic DNA for TCRB sequencing was extracted from EDTA blood using the DNeasy Blood and Tissue Kit.

Library method: the immunoSEQ multiplex PCR assay. The hsTCRB Kit was used according to the manufacturer's protocol to amplify rearranged TCR beta chain sequences. Sequencing of TCRB libraries was carried out on an Illumina MiSeq. As for the original processing: The kit vendor's proprietary platform handled demultiplexing, trimming and gene mapping. This is the immuneACCESS table as TCRdb keeps it, with only in-frame sequences that have V and J called. A part of the clones is gone; compared with another copy, unresolved V genes explain less than half, and the rest is unexplained. The D gene and trimming were derived from the DNA, and the V and J assignments and clone size from that table. The sample includes some 87,000 clones, with roughly 77% observed a single time. Over 6.5% of the sample comes from the top ten.

The material sequenced was PBMCs, taken from a glioma patient treated with radiotherapy, temozolomide or both. The sequence derives from a man between 40 and 49 years old with glioma. The chain is assembled from TRBV19 and TRBJ2-3; tentative D gene TRBD2, with 6 bases matching. The nucleotides read TGTGCCAGTAGTTGGGGACTGAGCACAGATACGCAGTATTTT. Its translation reads: CASSWGLSTDTQYF.